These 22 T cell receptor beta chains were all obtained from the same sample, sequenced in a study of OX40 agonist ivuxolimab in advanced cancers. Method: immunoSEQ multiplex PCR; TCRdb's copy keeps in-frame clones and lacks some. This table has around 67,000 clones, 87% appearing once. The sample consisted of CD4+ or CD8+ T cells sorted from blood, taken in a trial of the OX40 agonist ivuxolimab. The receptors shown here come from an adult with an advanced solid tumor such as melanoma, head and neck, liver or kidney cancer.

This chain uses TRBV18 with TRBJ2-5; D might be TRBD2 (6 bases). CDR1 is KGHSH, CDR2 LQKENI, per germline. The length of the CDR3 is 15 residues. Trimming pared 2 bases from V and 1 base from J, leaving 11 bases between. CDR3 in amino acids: CASSPTQRVQETQYF. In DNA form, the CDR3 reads TGTGCCAGCTCACCAACCCAGCGGGTCCAAGAGACCCAGTACTTC.

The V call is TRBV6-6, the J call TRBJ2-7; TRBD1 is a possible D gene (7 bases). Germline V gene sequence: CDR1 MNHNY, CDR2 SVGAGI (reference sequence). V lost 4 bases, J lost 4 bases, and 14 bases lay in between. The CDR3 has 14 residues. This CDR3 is CASSLDREVYEQYF. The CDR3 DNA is TGTGCCAGCAGTTTAGACAGGGAGGTTTACGAGCAGTACTTC.

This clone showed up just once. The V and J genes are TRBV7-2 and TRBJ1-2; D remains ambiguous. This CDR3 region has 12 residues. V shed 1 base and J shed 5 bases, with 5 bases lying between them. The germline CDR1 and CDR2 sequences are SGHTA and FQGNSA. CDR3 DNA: TGTGCCAGCAGCTTAGGCAGATATGGCTACACCTTC. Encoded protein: CASSLGRYGYTF.

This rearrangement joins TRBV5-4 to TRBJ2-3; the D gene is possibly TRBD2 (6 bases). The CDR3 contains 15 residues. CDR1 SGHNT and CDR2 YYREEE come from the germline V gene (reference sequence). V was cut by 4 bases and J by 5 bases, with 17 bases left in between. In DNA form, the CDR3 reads TGTGCCAGCAGCCCTAGTGGAGGGAGCGGAGATACGCAGTATTTT. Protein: CASSPSGGSGDTQYF.

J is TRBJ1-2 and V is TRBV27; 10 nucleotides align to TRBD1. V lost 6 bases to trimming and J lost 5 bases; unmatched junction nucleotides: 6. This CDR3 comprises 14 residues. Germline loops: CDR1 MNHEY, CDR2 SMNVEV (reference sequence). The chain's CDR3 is CASRGTGERYGYTF. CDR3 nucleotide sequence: TGTGCCAGCAGAGGGACAGGGGAGAGGTATGGCTACACCTTC.

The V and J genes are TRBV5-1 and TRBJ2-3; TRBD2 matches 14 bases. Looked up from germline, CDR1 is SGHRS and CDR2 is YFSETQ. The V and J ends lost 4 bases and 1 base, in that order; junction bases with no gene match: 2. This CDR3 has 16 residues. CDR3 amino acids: CASSTGLAGGTDTQYF. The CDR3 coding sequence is TGCGCCAGCAGCACGGGACTAGCGGGAGGCACAGATACGCAGTATTTT.

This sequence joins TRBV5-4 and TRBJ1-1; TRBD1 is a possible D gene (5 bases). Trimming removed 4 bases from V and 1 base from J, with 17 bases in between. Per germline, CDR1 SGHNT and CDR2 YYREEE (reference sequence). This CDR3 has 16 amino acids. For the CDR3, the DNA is TGTGCCAGCAGCCGATGGGGGTGGGGATCGAACACTGAAGCTTTCTTT. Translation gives CASSRWGWGSNTEAFF.

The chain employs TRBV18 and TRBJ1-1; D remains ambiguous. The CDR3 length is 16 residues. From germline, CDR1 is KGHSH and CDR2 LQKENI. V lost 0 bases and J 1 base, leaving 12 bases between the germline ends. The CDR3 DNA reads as TGTGCCAGCTCACCACCGACCGGCAGCTCGAACACTGAAGCTTTCTTT. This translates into CASSPPTGSSNTEAFF.

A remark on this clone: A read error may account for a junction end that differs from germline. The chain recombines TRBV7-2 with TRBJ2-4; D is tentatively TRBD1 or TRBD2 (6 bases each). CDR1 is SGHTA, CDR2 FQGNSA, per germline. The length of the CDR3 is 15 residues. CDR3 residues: CASSLGGSSANIQYF. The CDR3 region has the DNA TGTGCCAGCAGTTTAGGGGGGTCTAGCGCAAACATTCAGTACTTC. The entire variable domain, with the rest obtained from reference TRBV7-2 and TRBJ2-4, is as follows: GAGVSQSPSNKVTEKGKDVELRCDPISGHTALYWYRQSLGQGLEFLIYFQGNSAPDKSGLPSDRFSAERTGGSVSTLTIQRTQQEDSAVYLCASSLGGSSANIQYFGAGTRLSVL.

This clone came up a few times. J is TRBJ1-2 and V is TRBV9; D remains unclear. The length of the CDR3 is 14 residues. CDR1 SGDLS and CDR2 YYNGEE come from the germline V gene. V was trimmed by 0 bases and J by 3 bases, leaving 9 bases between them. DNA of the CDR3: TGTGCCAGCAGCGTAGGAGCCGGGTACTATGGCTACACCTTC. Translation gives CASSVGAGYYGYTF.

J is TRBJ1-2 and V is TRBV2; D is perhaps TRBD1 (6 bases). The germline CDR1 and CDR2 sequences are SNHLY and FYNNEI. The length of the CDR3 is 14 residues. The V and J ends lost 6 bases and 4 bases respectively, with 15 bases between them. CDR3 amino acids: CASRGARVGYGYTF. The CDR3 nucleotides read TGTGCCAGCAGGGGGGCCAGGGTTGGCTATGGCTACACCTTC.

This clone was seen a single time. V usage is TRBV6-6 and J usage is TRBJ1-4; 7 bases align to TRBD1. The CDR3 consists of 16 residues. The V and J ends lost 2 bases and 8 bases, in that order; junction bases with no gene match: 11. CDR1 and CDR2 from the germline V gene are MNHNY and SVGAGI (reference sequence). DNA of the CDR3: TGTGCCAGCAGTTACCCGGGGTCAGGGGGGGGCGAAAAACTGTTTTTT. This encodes CASSYPGSGGGEKLFF.

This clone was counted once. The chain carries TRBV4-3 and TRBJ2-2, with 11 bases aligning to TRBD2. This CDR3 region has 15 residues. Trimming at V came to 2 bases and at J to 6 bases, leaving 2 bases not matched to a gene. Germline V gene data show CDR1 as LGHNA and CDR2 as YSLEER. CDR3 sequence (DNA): TGCGCCAGCAGCCAACCGGGACTAGCGGCCGGGGAGCTGTTTTTT. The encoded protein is CASSQPGLAAGELFF.

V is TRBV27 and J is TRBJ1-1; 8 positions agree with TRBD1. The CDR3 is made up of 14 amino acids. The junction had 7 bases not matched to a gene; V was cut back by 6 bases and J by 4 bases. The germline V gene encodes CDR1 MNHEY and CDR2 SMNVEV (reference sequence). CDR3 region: CASREGQGSTEAFF. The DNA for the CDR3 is TGTGCCAGCAGAGAAGGACAGGGAAGCACTGAAGCTTTCTTT.

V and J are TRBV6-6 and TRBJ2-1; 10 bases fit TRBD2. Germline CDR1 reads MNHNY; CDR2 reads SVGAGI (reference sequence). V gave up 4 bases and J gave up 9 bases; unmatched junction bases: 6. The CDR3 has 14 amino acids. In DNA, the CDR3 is TGTGCCAGCAGTTCCCGCGCTAGCGGGAGTGAGCAGTTCTTC. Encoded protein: CASSSRASGSEQFF.

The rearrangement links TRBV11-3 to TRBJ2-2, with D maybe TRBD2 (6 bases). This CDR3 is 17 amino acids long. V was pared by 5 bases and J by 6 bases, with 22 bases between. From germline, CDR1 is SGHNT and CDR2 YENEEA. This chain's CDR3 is CASSASEVGLPAGELFF. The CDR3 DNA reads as TGTGCCAGCAGCGCCTCGGAGGTGGGACTCCCTGCCGGGGAGCTGTTTTTT.

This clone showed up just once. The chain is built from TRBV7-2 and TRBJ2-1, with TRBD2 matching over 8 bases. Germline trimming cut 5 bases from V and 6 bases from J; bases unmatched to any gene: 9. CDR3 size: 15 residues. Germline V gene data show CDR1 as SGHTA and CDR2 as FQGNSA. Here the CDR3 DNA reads TGTGCCAGCAGCACGAGCGGGAGTGTAATCAATGAGCAGTTCTTC. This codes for CASSTSGSVINEQFF. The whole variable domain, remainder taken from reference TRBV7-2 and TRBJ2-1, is GAGVSQSPSNKVTEKGKDVELRCDPISGHTALYWYRQSLGQGLEFLIYFQGNSAPDKSGLPSDRFSAERTGGSVSTLTIQRTQQEDSAVYLCASSTSGSVINEQFFGPGTRLTVL.

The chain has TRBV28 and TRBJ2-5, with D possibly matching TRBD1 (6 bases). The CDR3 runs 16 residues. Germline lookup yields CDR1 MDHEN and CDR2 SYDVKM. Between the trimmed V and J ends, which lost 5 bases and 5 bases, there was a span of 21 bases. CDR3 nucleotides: TGTGCCAGCAGTACACCCTCCGGACAGCCCTTCGAGACCCAGTACTTC. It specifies CASSTPSGQPFETQYF.

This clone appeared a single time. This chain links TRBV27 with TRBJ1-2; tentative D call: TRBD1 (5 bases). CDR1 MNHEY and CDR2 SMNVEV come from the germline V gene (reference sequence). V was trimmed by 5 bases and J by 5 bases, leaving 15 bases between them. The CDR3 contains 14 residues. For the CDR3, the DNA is TGTGCCAGCAGTAGCGGGAGGCAGGGTTATGGCTACACCTTC. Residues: CASSSGRQGYGYTF.

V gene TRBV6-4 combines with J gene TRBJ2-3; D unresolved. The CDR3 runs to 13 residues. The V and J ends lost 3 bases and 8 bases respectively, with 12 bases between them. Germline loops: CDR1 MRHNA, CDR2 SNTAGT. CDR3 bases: TGTGCCAGCAGTGAAGCCCTGCCGGGTACGCAGTATTTT. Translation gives CASSEALPGTQYF.

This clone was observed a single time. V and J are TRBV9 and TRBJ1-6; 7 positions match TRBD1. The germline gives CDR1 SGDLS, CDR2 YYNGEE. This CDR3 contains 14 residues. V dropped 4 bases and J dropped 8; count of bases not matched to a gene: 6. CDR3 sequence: CASSTGQAYSPLHF. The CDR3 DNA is TGTGCCAGCAGCACCGGACAGGCGTATTCACCCCTCCACTTT.

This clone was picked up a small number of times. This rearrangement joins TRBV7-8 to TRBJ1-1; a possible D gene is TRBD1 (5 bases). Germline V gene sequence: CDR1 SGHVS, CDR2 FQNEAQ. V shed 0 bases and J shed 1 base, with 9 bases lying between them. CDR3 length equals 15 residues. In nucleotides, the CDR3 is TGTGCCAGCAGCTTAGCGGCAAGGGGGAACACTGAAGCTTTCTTT. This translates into CASSLAARGNTEAFF.